This T cell receptor (beta chain) derives from a study of OX40 agonist ivuxolimab in advanced cancers. This clone appeared once. Germline V gene sequence: CDR1 LGHNA, CDR2 YNFKEQ. Trimming shortened V by 3 bases and J by 0 bases, and 6 bases separated the two germline ends. CDR3 length: 13 residues. Clones were read by immunoSEQ multiplex PCR, and TCRdb kept only the in-frame ones, dropping some. Here the sample spans 65,000 to 85,000 clones, more than 70% being singletons. This sample comprised CD4+ or CD8+ T cells sorted from blood, obtained in a trial of the OX40 agonist ivuxolimab. This chain links TRBV4-2 with TRBJ2-7; D is ambiguous. The clonotype was recovered from an adult with an advanced solid tumor such as melanoma, head and neck, liver or kidney cancer. CDR3 DNA sequence: TGTGCCAGCAGCCATCCGGACTCCTACGAGCAGTACTTC. Its protein product is CASSHPDSYEQYF.